The 21 T cell receptor beta chains listed next were all sequenced from one sample in a study of regulatory T cells in long-lasting Graves disease. Time point described: persistent/refractory GD, antithyroid drugs over 5 years with positive TRAb. Preparation of the TCR library used RNA extracted from PBMCs. CDR3-region Arm-PCR and iRepertoire HTBI primers produced the TCR beta libraries. Each CDR3 protein is one row after TCRdb ran MiXCR on the multiplex PCR reads. The table lists 700,000 or so distinct CDR3 sequences, around 30% of them singletons. Sample: peripheral blood mononuclear cells (PBMCs), taken when the disease was refractory, from a patient treated with antithyroid drugs. The receptors derive from a female donor with Graves disease.

J is TRBJ2-7 and V is TRBV6-1; no clear D gene. The ends were cut back, 6 bases at V and 7 bases at J, with 19 bases in the middle. CDR3 length: 14 residues. Per the germline V gene, CDR1 is MNHNS and CDR2 is SASEGT. The CDR3 bases are TGTGCCAGCAGCCAAGATTACGACAATAAAGAGCAGTACTTC. This codes for CASSQDYDNKEQYF.

Only one count was recorded for this clonotype. The chain couples TRBV5-1 to TRBJ2-4, with D tentatively TRBD2 (5 bases). Trimming stripped 3 bases from V and 2 bases from J, with 9 bases between. This CDR3 comprises 14 residues. Germline CDR1 SGHRS, CDR2 YFSETQ. The CDR3 DNA sequence: TGCGCCAGCAGCTGGACGGACTCCAAAAACATTCAGTACTTC. This gives the protein CASSWTDSKNIQYF.

With regard to this clonotype: Possible read error: a much larger clone is one base away. The rearrangement uses TRBV12-3 or TRBV12-4 and TRBJ1-5; no definite D call. This CDR3 comprises 14 residues. Trimming stripped 7 bases from V and 2 bases from J, with 12 bases between. This CDR3 reads CASNLGIGNQPQHF. For the CDR3, the DNA is TGTGCCAGCAACCTCGGAATCGGCAATCAGCCCCAGCATTTT.

The chain has TRBV6-1 and TRBJ1-5; 7 bases align to TRBD1. The CDR3 sequence is 16 residues long. Germline V gene sequence: CDR1 MNHNS, CDR2 SASEGT. The junction had 8 bases not matched to a gene; V was cut back by 6 bases and J by 0 bases. The CDR3: CASSKDRRYSNQPQHF. CDR3 DNA: TGTGCCAGCAGCAAGGACAGGCGTTATAGCAATCAGCCCCAGCATTTT.

This clonotype was observed a few times. The chain recombines TRBV7-2 with TRBJ1-1; tentatively, D is TRBD1 (5 bases). Germline V gene sequence: CDR1 SGHTA, CDR2 FQGNSA. V shed 2 bases and J shed 10 bases, with 14 bases lying between them. The CDR3 has 13 residues. The CDR3, as DNA: TGTGCCAGCAGCTTAACGTTTGGGGCGGGAGCTTTCTTT. Translating it yields CASSLTFGAGAFF. The full variable domain, rest sourced from reference TRBV7-2 and TRBJ1-1, is GAGVSQSPSNKVTEKGKDVELRCDPISGHTALYWYRQSLGQGLEFLIYFQGNSAPDKSGLPSDRFSAERTGGSVSTLTIQRTQQEDSAVYLCASSLTFGAGAFFGQGTRLTVV.

V is TRBV7-2 and J is TRBJ2-7; no definite D call. The V end lost 5 bases, the J end lost 3 bases, and 11 bases lay between the germline ends. The CDR3 has 13 amino acids. Per the germline V gene, CDR1 is SGHTA and CDR2 is FQGNSA. The CDR3 spells CASSKHSHYEQYF. CDR3 in DNA: TGTGCCAGCAGCAAACACTCACACTACGAGCAGTACTTC.

Details on this clonotype: This may be a read error, as it is one base from a much larger clone. The J gene is TRBJ2-6, the V gene TRBV11-2; D may match TRBD1 or TRBD2 (5 bases each). The CDR3 spans 13 residues. Germline-derived CDR1 and CDR2 are SGHAT and FQNNGV. CDR3 nucleotides: TGTGCCAGCAGCTTAAACGGGGCCAACGTCCCGACTTTC. It is translated as CASSLNGANVPTF. Combining the CDR3 with reference TRBV11-2 and TRBJ2-6 gives the whole variable domain EAGVAQSPRYKIIEKRQSVAFWCNPISGHATLYWYQQILGQGPKLLIQFQNNGVVDDSQLPKDRFSAERLKGVDSTLKIQPAKLEDSAVYLCASSLNGANVPTFGAGSRLTVL.

In regard to this clonotype: One end of the junction does not line up with germline, which may come from a read error. The chain joins TRBV28 to TRBJ1-5, with 7 bases matching TRBD1. CDR3 size: 18 residues. CDR1 MDHEN and CDR2 SYDVKM come from the germline V gene. The CDR3 loop is CASSLPIRGQGGKQPQHF. The CDR3 nucleotides read TGTGCCAGCAGTTTACCCATCAGAGGACAAGGGGGCAAACAGCCCCAGCATTTT.

A few counts support this clonotype. The J gene is TRBJ1-1, the V gene TRBV12-3 or TRBV12-4; D possibly corresponds to TRBD1 (6 bases). V gave up 6 bases and J gave up 5 bases, with 10 bases separating them. The CDR3 spans 12 residues. The CDR3 spells CASSYRDTEAFF. The CDR3 region has the DNA TGTGCCAGCAGCTACAGGGATACTGAAGCTTTCTTT.

This clonotype was recorded once. A read error is possible here, since a much larger clone lies one base away. The V call is TRBV28, the J call TRBJ1-1, with TRBD1 identical over 9 bases. The junction had 9 bases not matched to a gene; V was cut back by 6 bases and J by 1 base. The CDR3 is made up of 16 amino acids. Germline lookup yields CDR1 MDHEN and CDR2 SYDVKM. The CDR3 DNA is TGTGCCAGCAGACCGCGGACAGGGGCCCCGAACACTGAAGCTTTCTTT. This encodes CASRPRTGAPNTEAFF.

The chain links TRBV12-3 or TRBV12-4 to TRBJ1-2, with D possibly matching TRBD1 (6 bases). The CDR3 length is 12 residues. Trimming stripped 11 bases from V and 7 bases from J, with 17 bases between. The CDR3 region is CAASWGARGYTF. The CDR3 DNA sequence: TGTGCCGCCTCGTGGGGGGCGCGTGGCTACACCTTC.

The genes are TRBV12-3 or TRBV12-4 and TRBJ2-7; 7 bases are a match to TRBD1. Trimming cost V 5 bases and J 4 bases; bases outside gene matches: 14. The CDR3 consists of 16 residues. CDR3 sequence (DNA): TGTGCCAGCAGTACTCGACCGGGACAGTCAGGGTACGAGCAGTACTTC. Translated, it gives CASSTRPGQSGYEQYF.

Many counts were recorded for this clonotype. The chain couples TRBV28 to TRBJ1-1; possible D gene TRBD1, 6 bases. Deletions cut 3 bases from V and 2 bases from J, with 10 bases between. This CDR3 comprises 14 residues. Germline V lookup: CDR1 MDHEN, CDR2 SYDVKM. The CDR3: CASSFTGINTEAFF. The DNA for the CDR3 is TGTGCCAGCAGTTTCACAGGGATTAACACTGAAGCTTTCTTT.

The rearrangement links TRBV29-1 to TRBJ1-2; D is perhaps TRBD1 (5 bases). Germline CDR1 and CDR2: SQVTM and ANQGSEA. The V gene lost 4 bases and the J gene lost 0 bases, with 9 bases spanning the gap. CDR3 size: 13 residues. The CDR3 bases are TGCAGCGTTGGGGGGGGGGCTAACTATGGCTACACCTTC. Its protein is CSVGGGANYGYTF.

V and J are TRBV29-1 and TRBJ2-4, with 10 positions matching TRBD1. The germline V gene encodes CDR1 SQVTM and CDR2 ANQGSEA. CDR3 size: 15 residues. Unmatched junction bases numbered 5, after V lost 6 bases and J lost 0 bases. The DNA of the CDR3 is TGCAGCGTGCCCGACAGGGGGCGAGCCAAAAACATTCAGTACTTC. As protein: CSVPDRGRAKNIQYF.

This clonotype was observed once. The chain couples TRBV5-1 to TRBJ1-1; 9 bases are shared with TRBD1. With 4 bases clipped from V and 4 bases from J, the junction kept 5 bases outside the gene matches. This CDR3 is 14 amino acids long. Germline loops: CDR1 SGHRS, CDR2 YFSETQ. In DNA form, the CDR3 reads TGCGCCAGCAGCACAGGGGGCTGGGTCACTGAAGCTTTCTTT. As protein: CASSTGGWVTEAFF.

The rearrangement links TRBV19 to TRBJ1-5; D not certain. The CDR3 extends over 14 amino acids. V lost 7 bases to trimming and J lost 0 bases, with 10 bases between them. Per germline, CDR1 LNHDA and CDR2 SQIVND (reference sequence). Written as DNA, the CDR3 is TGTGCCAGTAAGATCCCATATAGCAATCAGCCCCAGCATTTT. Its translation is CASKIPYSNQPQHF.

The genes are TRBV20-1 and TRBJ2-7; D is perhaps TRBD1 (6 bases). This CDR3 is built from 15 residues. V dropped 0 bases and J dropped 0 bases, with 12 bases sitting between them. The germline V gene has CDR1 DFQATT and CDR2 SNEGSKA (reference sequence). The CDR3 coding sequence is TGCAGTGCTAGAGATACCCGGGACATCTCCTACGAGCAGTACTTC. It yields the protein CSARDTRDISYEQYF.

This clonotype was detected only a few times. The chain carries TRBV27 and TRBJ2-7; the D is unclear. The germline V and J ends were trimmed by 2 bases and 2 bases, with 10 bases remaining between them. The CDR3 covers 14 residues. The V gene's germline CDR1 is MNHEY and CDR2 SMNVEV (reference sequence). CDR3 DNA: TGTGCCAGCAGTTTAGACCTGGAAACCTACGAGCAGTACTTC. This encodes CASSLDLETYEQYF.

In DNA, the CDR3 is TGTGCCAGCAGCTTAGGGAGCGGAAACACCTACGAGCAGTACTTC. Encoded protein: CASSLGSGNTYEQYF. The chain combines TRBV13 with TRBJ2-7; TRBD2 might be the D (5 bases). Germline V CDR1 and CDR2: PRHDT, FYEKMQ (reference sequence). This CDR3 contains 15 residues. Trimming removed 0 bases at V and 2 bases at J, with 11 bases between. Complete variable domain (other parts from reference TRBV13 and TRBJ2-7): AAGVIQSPRHLIKEKRETATLKCYPIPRHDTVYWYQQGPGQDPQFLISFYEKMQSDKGSIPDRFSAQQFSDYHSELNMSSLELGDSALYFCASSLGSGNTYEQYFGPGTRLTVT.

This clonotype was found a few times. This CDR3 is CASSPMRGGYNEQFF. DNA for the CDR3: TGTGCCAGCAGCCCCATGCGGGGGGGATACAATGAGCAGTTCTTC. V usage is TRBV3-1 and J usage is TRBJ2-1, with 9 bases that match TRBD2. V trimming: 4 bases; J trimming: 4 bases; junction bases outside the gene matches: 5. The CDR3 extends over 15 amino acids. Germline V lookup: CDR1 LGHDT, CDR2 YNNKEL (reference sequence).